Below, 16 T cell receptor beta chains from the same sample are listed, as sequenced in a study of low-dose radiotherapy and immunotherapy resistance in tumors. Time point noted: before trial treatment. The authors ran around 19 PCR cycles to amplify TCRs with a constant-region primer and V-primer adapter. TCRdb re-called the reads through MiXCR, storing one row per CDR3 protein. Altogether about 47,000 distinct CDR3 sequences are present, about an eighth being singletons, with the ten largest covering approximately 6.2%. This sample comprised PBMCs, obtained before treatment. The receptor set was obtained from a female donor with ovarian cancer.

By proportion, this clonotype is medium-sized. The rearrangement joins TRBV6-2 or TRBV6-3 to TRBJ2-3; maybe TRBD1 (5 bases). This CDR3 contains 15 residues. Germline CDR1 reads MNHEY; CDR2 reads SVGEGT. Trimming shortened V by 5 bases and J by 6 bases, and 18 bases separated the two germline ends. In DNA, the CDR3 is TGTGCCAGCAGTGATGGCGCAGGGAAACTGGATACGCAGTATTTT. Encoded protein: CASSDGAGKLDTQYF.

This clonotype came up many times. V usage is TRBV20-1 and J usage is TRBJ1-1; TRBD1 might be the D (5 bases). This CDR3 spans 12 amino acids. V lost 6 bases, J lost 11 bases, and 19 bases lay in between. Germline CDR1 reads DFQATT; CDR2 reads SNEGSKA (reference sequence). CDR3 loop: CSAPPRGMQAFF. CDR3 DNA: TGCAGTGCACCACCCCGGGGGATGCAGGCTTTCTTT.

This clonotype was counted at least ten times. The chain joins TRBV23-1 to TRBJ2-2; no definite D call. TRBV23-1 is filed as an ORF, its function uncertain. Between the trimmed V and J ends, which lost 7 bases and 8 bases, there was a span of 11 bases. The CDR3 extends over 12 amino acids. The CDR3, as DNA: TGCGCCAGCAAGACTTTTCCGGGGGAGCTGTTTTTT. Amino acids: CASKTFPGELFF.

This clonotype was seen a few times. V gene TRBV28 combines with J gene TRBJ2-7; perhaps TRBD2 as D (6 bases). The CDR3 extends over 15 amino acids. Germline CDR1 reads MDHEN; CDR2 reads SYDVKM. The V end was cut by 5 bases, the J end by 3 bases, with 17 bases between. The CDR3 region has the DNA TGTGCCAGCAGTCCCGCACAACTAGCACGCTACGAGCAGTACTTC. It codes for CASSPAQLARYEQYF.

This clonotype has at least ten counts. The gene calls are TRBV20-1 and TRBJ2-7; the D gene is possibly TRBD1 (5 bases). The CDR3 sequence is 13 residues long. Deletions cut 4 bases from V and 0 bases from J, with 10 bases between. Per the germline V gene, CDR1 is DFQATT and CDR2 is SNEGSKA (reference sequence). The CDR3 loop is CSAMGHISYEQYF. The CDR3 DNA is TGCAGTGCTATGGGGCACATCTCCTACGAGCAGTACTTC.

This clonotype was picked up many times. The CDR3 DNA is TGCAGTGCTAGAGATCGAAGAAGCGGAAGCTCCTACGAGCAGTACTTC. It yields the protein CSARDRRSGSSYEQYF. The chain has TRBV20-1 and TRBJ2-7, with D maybe TRBD2 (5 bases). Per the germline V gene, CDR1 is DFQATT and CDR2 is SNEGSKA (reference sequence). V was shortened by 0 bases and J by 0 bases, with 15 bases between the two germline ends. There are 16 residues in the CDR3.

This clonotype came up many times. The CDR3 bases are TGTGCCAGCAGCGTAGCGGGGGGGATCGACAATGAGCAGTTCTTC. Translating gives CASSVAGGIDNEQFF. The rearrangement uses TRBV9 and TRBJ2-1; 8 bases agree with TRBD2. Losses at the gene ends were 0 bases for V and 5 bases for J; bases not matched to a gene: 4. CDR1 SGDLS and CDR2 YYNGEE come from the germline V gene. The CDR3 covers 15 residues.

The sample holds a few counts of this clonotype. V usage is TRBV2 and J usage is TRBJ1-5; D is undetermined. The V gene lost 7 bases and the J gene lost 3 bases, with 19 bases spanning the gap. Germline V CDR1 and CDR2: SNHLY, FYNNEI. There are 16 residues in the CDR3. The CDR3 loop reads CASTPTAGGVNQPQHF. CDR3 DNA: TGTGCCAGCACCCCCACCGCCGGTGGAGTCAATCAGCCCCAGCATTTT.

The CDR3 DNA reads TGTGCCAGCAGTCGGGTGTGGGGCACTGAAGCTTTCTTT. It translates to CASSRVWGTEAFF. The genes are TRBV27 and TRBJ1-1; D unclear. CDR1 is MNHEY, CDR2 SMNVEV, per germline (reference sequence). The CDR3 runs to 13 residues. V shed 5 bases and J shed 4 bases, with 11 bases lying between them.

The sample holds many counts of this clonotype. The chain carries TRBV20-1 and TRBJ2-5, with TRBD1 matching 11 bases. The length of the CDR3 is 16 residues. V lost 3 bases and J lost 5; bases outside the gene matches: 11. Germline V gene sequence: CDR1 DFQATT, CDR2 SNEGSKA (reference sequence). CDR3 in amino acids: CSASNPGQGVSETQYF. DNA of the CDR3: TGCAGTGCTAGTAACCCGGGACAGGGGGTTAGCGAGACCCAGTACTTC.

The V call is TRBV18, the J call TRBJ1-2; D not resolved. Germline V lookup: CDR1 KGHSH, CDR2 LQKENI. The CDR3 consists of 11 residues. V was clipped by 2 bases and J by 9 bases, with 7 bases between them. This CDR3 is CASSPMGSYTF. In DNA form, the CDR3 reads TGTGCCAGCTCACCAATGGGAAGCTACACCTTC.

This clonotype appeared many times. The chain combines TRBV15 with TRBJ1-4; D unresolved. Trimming shortened V by 1 base and J by 3 bases, and 9 bases separated the two germline ends. Looked up from germline, CDR1 is LNHNV and CDR2 is YYDKDF (reference sequence). The CDR3 totals 15 residues. CDR3 in amino acids: CATSRVGVANEKLFF. The DNA for the CDR3 is TGTGCCACCAGCAGAGTCGGGGTTGCTAATGAAAAACTGTTTTTT.

This clonotype was picked up a small number of times. The likely explanation is a read error, given a far larger clone one base away. This chain links TRBV28 with TRBJ2-1, with TRBD2 as a possible D gene (6 bases). V lost 5 bases and J 10 bases, leaving 18 bases between the germline ends. CDR1 and CDR2 (germline): MDHEN, SYDVKM. The length of the CDR3 is 14 residues. In DNA form, the CDR3 reads TGTGCCAGCAGTGTGCCCCGGGGGACCTACGAGCAGTTCTTC. Its protein is CASSVPRGTYEQFF. Full variable domain (outside the CDR3, taken from reference TRBV28 and TRBJ2-1): DVKVTQSSRYLVKRTGEKVFLECVQDMDHENMFWYRQDPGLGLRLIYFSYDVKMKEKGDIPEGYSVSREKKERFSLILESASTNQTSMYLCASSVPRGTYEQFFGPGTRLTVL.

This clonotype showed up many times. This chain connects TRBV6-2 or TRBV6-3 to TRBJ2-7; D is unresolved. Germline CDR1 and CDR2: MNHEY and SVGEGT. This CDR3 has 17 residues. V was cut by 2 bases and J by 0 bases, with 17 bases left in between. CDR3 in amino acids: CASSYPTSLHVSYEQYF. The CDR3 DNA reads TGTGCCAGCAGTTACCCGACCTCCCTCCACGTCTCCTACGAGCAGTACTTC.

This clonotype was found many times. This chain connects TRBV13 to TRBJ2-1; possibly TRBD2 for D (5 bases). CDR3 length: 15 amino acids. The germline V gene encodes CDR1 PRHDT and CDR2 FYEKMQ (reference sequence). V shed 8 bases and J shed 0 bases, with 14 bases lying between them. CDR3: CASAREADSYNEQFF. The CDR3 DNA follows: TGTGCCAGCGCCCGGGAAGCGGACTCCTACAATGAGCAGTTCTTC.

This clonotype was observed at least ten times. The rearrangement uses TRBV3-1 and TRBJ2-5; 14 bases align to TRBD2. The CDR3 contains 18 residues. Germline assignment: CDR1 LGHDT and CDR2 YNNKEL (reference sequence). Losses at the gene ends were 4 bases for V and 1 base for J; bases not matched to a gene: 8. The CDR3 DNA reads as TGTGCCAGCAGCCCCGGACTAGCGGGGGGCACTATCCAAGAGACCCAGTACTTC. This translates into CASSPGLAGGTIQETQYF.